These 17 T cell receptor beta chains share one sample of origin, sequenced in a study of blood T cell repertoires in COVID-19. Here immunoSEQ multiplex PCR was the method, and the copy in TCRdb shows in-frame clones only, minus some. The table lists a few hundred thousand clones, 87% of them singletons, with around 10% in the top ten. Sample: PBMCs or T cells enriched from blood (not recorded which). Receptors originate from a man younger than 35 with acute COVID-19.

The chain recombines TRBV4-1 with TRBJ1-4; 7 bases align to TRBD1. The CDR3 has 14 amino acids. Trimming took 4 bases from V and 5 from J; bases not matched to a gene: 4. In germline, CDR1 is MGHRA, CDR2 YSYEKL. The CDR3 DNA follows: TGCGCCAGCAGCCCCGGGACAGCCAATGAAAAACTGTTTTTT. Translated: CASSPGTANEKLFF.

The chain uses TRBV20-1 and TRBJ2-4, with D perhaps TRBD1 or TRBD2 (6 bases each). V was shortened by 5 bases and J by 4 bases, with 18 bases between the two germline ends. The CDR3 totals 15 residues. The V gene's germline CDR1 is DFQATT and CDR2 SNEGSKA (reference sequence). The CDR3 protein is CSAGGGRLFKNIQYF. Written as DNA, the CDR3 is TGCAGTGCTGGTGGGGGGCGTCTTTTTAAAAACATTCAGTACTTC.

The V gene is TRBV3-1 (or the pseudogene TRBV3-2), the J gene TRBJ2-1, with D possibly being TRBD1 (5 bases). Looked up from germline, CDR1 is LGHDT and CDR2 is YNNKEL (reference sequence). Trimming removed 0 bases at V and 9 bases at J, with 6 bases between. The CDR3 loop spans 12 amino acids. CDR3 protein: CASSQDQGEQFF. CDR3 nucleotide sequence: TGTGCCAGCAGCCAAGATCAGGGTGAGCAGTTCTTC.

The chain joins TRBV7-9 to TRBJ1-4, with a tentative D call TRBD1 (6 bases). Trimming stripped 5 bases from V and 3 bases from J, with 13 bases between. Germline assignment: CDR1 SEHNR and CDR2 FQNEAQ (reference sequence). This CDR3 is 15 amino acids long. CDR3 residues: CASSRTGSPNEKLFF. Here the CDR3 DNA reads TGTGCCAGCAGCAGAACAGGGTCTCCTAATGAAAAACTGTTTTTT.

The chain is built from TRBV2 and TRBJ2-1; 8 nucleotides agree with TRBD1. With 11 bases clipped from V and 7 bases from J, the junction kept 13 bases outside the gene matches. The CDR3 runs to 14 residues. Germline V gene data show CDR1 as SNHLY and CDR2 as FYNNEI. The CDR3 bases are TGTGCCTGCCGGGACAGGACGTCTATAAATGAGCAGTTCTTC. Its protein product is CACRDRTSINEQFF.

The chain is built from TRBV11-2 and TRBJ2-2; D perhaps matches TRBD1 (7 bases). The CDR3 loop spans 13 amino acids. Germline CDR1 and CDR2: SGHAT and FQNNGV. Trimming shortened V by 3 bases and J by 7 bases, and 9 bases separated the two germline ends. The CDR3 DNA is TGTGCCAGCAGCTTTCAGGGGGGCGGGGAGCTGTTTTTT. It translates to CASSFQGGGELFF.

This clone was observed a handful of times. The chain is built from TRBV6-6 and TRBJ1-2; D is possibly TRBD1 (6 bases). The V gene's germline CDR1 is MNHNY and CDR2 SVGAGI (reference sequence). The CDR3 has 15 amino acids. Deletions cut 1 base from V and 8 bases from J, with 17 bases between. The CDR3 nucleotides read TGTGCCAGCAGTTACTTATATGGGCAGGGGAGAGGCTACACCTTC. Translated, it gives CASSYLYGQGRGYTF.

This CDR3 reads CAISEGGGTEAFF. The CDR3 DNA reads TGTGCCATCAGTGAAGGGGGTGGCACTGAAGCTTTCTTT. The chain carries TRBV10-3 and TRBJ1-1, with D possibly matching TRBD1 (6 bases). The CDR3 contains 13 residues. CDR1 and CDR2 from the germline V gene are ENHRY and SYGVKD. V was trimmed by 3 bases and J by 4 bases, leaving 9 bases between them.

This clone was recorded once. This rearrangement joins TRBV15 to TRBJ2-5; a possible D gene is TRBD1 (6 bases). This CDR3 is built from 14 residues. The germline CDR1 and CDR2 sequences are LNHNV and YYDKDF (reference sequence). V lost 3 bases and J lost 3, with 11 bases in between. CDR3 nucleotide sequence: TGTGCCACCAGCAGCCTACAGGGAAAAGAGACCCAGTACTTC. Residues: CATSSLQGKETQYF.

The chain combines TRBV5-6 with TRBJ2-1, with 12 bases lining up with TRBD2. Germline assignment: CDR1 SGHDT and CDR2 YYEEEE. The junction had 6 bases not matched to a gene; V was cut back by 1 base and J by 4 bases. This CDR3 has 17 amino acids. The CDR3 DNA reads as TGTGCCAGCAGCTTGAAAGGACTAGCGGGACGATACAATGAGCAGTTCTTC. Protein product: CASSLKGLAGRYNEQFF.

This clone was observed a handful of times. Its ends do not fully match the called genes, so a read error is possible. V and J are TRBV7-7 and TRBJ2-2; D is possibly TRBD1 (5 bases). Per the germline V gene, CDR1 is SSHAT and CDR2 is FNYEAQ (reference sequence). The CDR3 has 15 amino acids. CDR3: CASSLGHRTTGELFF. The CDR3 region has the DNA TGTGCTAGCAGCTTAGGCCACAGGACCACCGGGGAGCTGTTTTTT. Full variable domain (rest looked up from reference TRBV7-7 and TRBJ2-2): GAGVSQSPRYKVTKRGQDVTLRCDPISSHATLYWYQQALGQGPEFLTYFNYEAQPDKSGLPSDRFSAERPEGSISTLTIQRTEQRDSAMYRCASSLGHRTTGELFFGEGSRLTVL.

The rearrangement links TRBV19 to TRBJ2-7; TRBD2 aligns across 12 bases. The length of the CDR3 is 14 residues. In germline, CDR1 is LNHDA, CDR2 SQIVND (reference sequence). V shed 8 bases and J 2 bases; nucleotides not matched to a gene: 4. The CDR3 spells CASSGLAGTYEQYF. The CDR3 coding sequence is TGTGCCAGTTCGGGACTAGCGGGTACCTACGAGCAGTACTTC.

The chain links TRBV27 to TRBJ1-1; D gene ambiguous. Between the trimmed V and J ends, which lost 3 bases and 0 bases, there was a span of 8 bases. The CDR3 spans 14 residues. Germline values: CDR1 MNHEY, CDR2 SMNVEV (reference sequence). DNA for the CDR3: TGTGCCAGCAGTTTCTCCGTAGTGAACACTGAAGCTTTCTTT. It is translated as CASSFSVVNTEAFF.

This chain uses TRBV6-5 with TRBJ1-1; 10 bases agree with TRBD1. The germline V gene has CDR1 MNHEY and CDR2 SVGAGI. The CDR3 sequence is 13 residues long. J was trimmed by 8 bases and V by 6 bases; bases with no gene match: 6. This CDR3 reads CASSPTGGDEAFF. CDR3 DNA: TGTGCCAGCAGCCCGACAGGGGGCGACGAAGCTTTCTTT.

This clone has a single count. This chain uses TRBV6-5 with TRBJ2-7; 12 bases fit TRBD2. This CDR3 is built from 15 residues. The germline gives CDR1 MNHEY, CDR2 SVGAGI. The ends lost 6 bases at V and 7 bases at J; junction bases unmatched: 10. The CDR3 sequence: CASRRLAGDYEEQYF. The CDR3 nucleotides read TGTGCCAGCAGGCGACTAGCGGGGGACTACGAAGAGCAGTACTTC.

V is TRBV30 and J is TRBJ1-1; 9 positions agree with TRBD1. Per germline, CDR1 GTSNPN and CDR2 SVGIG (reference sequence). V lost 4 bases to trimming and J lost 1 base; unmatched junction nucleotides: 4. CDR3 length: 14 residues. In DNA, the CDR3 is TGTGCCTGGAAAACAGGGGGCTGGAACACTGAAGCTTTCTTT. Encoded protein: CAWKTGGWNTEAFF.

The J gene is TRBJ1-2, the V gene TRBV27; perhaps TRBD1 as D (5 bases). Trimming stripped 6 bases from V and 0 bases from J, with 14 bases between. Germline CDR1 and CDR2: MNHEY and SMNVEV (reference sequence). This CDR3 is built from 15 residues. CDR3 in DNA: TGTGCCAGCAGCGAACGACAGCAACCTAACTATGGCTACACCTTC. Protein product: CASSERQQPNYGYTF.